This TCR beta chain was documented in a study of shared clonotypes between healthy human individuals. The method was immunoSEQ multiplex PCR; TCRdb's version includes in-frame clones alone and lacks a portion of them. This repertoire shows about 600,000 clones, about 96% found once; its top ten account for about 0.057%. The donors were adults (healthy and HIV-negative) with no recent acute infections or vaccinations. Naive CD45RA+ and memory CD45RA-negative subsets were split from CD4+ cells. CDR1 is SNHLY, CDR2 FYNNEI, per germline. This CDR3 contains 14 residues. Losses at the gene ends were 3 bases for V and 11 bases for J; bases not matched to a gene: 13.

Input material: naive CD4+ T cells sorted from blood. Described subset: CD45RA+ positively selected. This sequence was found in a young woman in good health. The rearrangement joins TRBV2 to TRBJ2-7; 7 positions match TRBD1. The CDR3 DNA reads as TGTGCCAGCAGTGATGGCAGGGGGATCGGAGGAGAGTACTTC. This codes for CASSDGRGIGGEYF.